A single sample is the source of the 27 T cell receptor beta chains below, sequenced in a study of blood T cell repertoires in COVID-19 (dated by TCRdb to 2018 to 2020). The library came from the immunoSEQ multiplex PCR assay. This is the immuneACCESS table as TCRdb keeps it, with only in-frame sequences that have V and J called. A part of the clones is gone; compared with another copy, unresolved V genes explain less than half, and the rest is unexplained. The sample table shows 310,000 or so clones, and 88% are seen once. In total, the top ten clones hold more than 3% of the sample. Sequenced material: peripheral blood. The receptors stem from a woman between 50 and 59 years old with active or convalescent COVID-19.

The rearrangement uses TRBV12-3 or TRBV12-4 and TRBJ1-2; TRBD1 is a possible D gene (5 bases). The CDR3 is made up of 13 amino acids. Trimming shortened V by 3 bases and J by 2 bases, and 7 bases separated the two germline ends. This CDR3 reads CASSFAGNYGYTF. CDR3 bases: TGTGCCAGCAGTTTCGCAGGGAACTATGGCTACACCTTC.

This chain uses TRBV6-6 with TRBJ2-3, with 9 bases that match TRBD1. CDR3 length: 16 residues. With V trimmed by 5 bases and J by 3 bases, 9 bases remained unmatched. Looked up from germline, CDR1 is MNHNY and CDR2 is SVGAGI (reference sequence). The CDR3 spells CASSMSRDRETDTQYF. For the CDR3, the DNA is TGTGCCAGCAGTATGAGCCGGGACAGGGAAACAGATACGCAGTATTTT.

The chain combines TRBV12-3 or TRBV12-4 with TRBJ1-1, with TRBD1 as a possible D gene (6 bases). V shed 5 bases and J shed 5 bases, with 12 bases lying between them. The CDR3 extends over 13 amino acids. CDR3 nucleotide sequence: TGTGCCAGCAGTATCTGGGGACAAACTGAAGCTTTCTTT. Its protein product is CASSIWGQTEAFF.

The gene calls are TRBV19 and TRBJ2-7; maybe TRBD2 (6 bases). In germline, CDR1 is LNHDA, CDR2 SQIVND (reference sequence). V was clipped by 8 bases and J by 1 base, with 15 bases between them. There are 14 residues in the CDR3. CDR3 sequence: CASSLLGGSYEQYF. The CDR3 DNA reads as TGTGCCAGTTCCCTTTTGGGGGGATCCTACGAGCAGTACTTC. Using reference TRBV19 and TRBJ2-7 for the parts outside the CDR3, the full variable domain is DGGITQSPKYLFRKEGQNVTLSCEQNLNHDAMYWYRQDPGQGLRLIYYSQIVNDFQKGDIAEGYSVSREKKESFPLTVTSAQKNPTAFYLCASSLLGGSYEQYFGPGTRLTVT.

This clone was observed a single time. The chain carries TRBV7-2 and TRBJ1-6; D call uncertain. The V end was cut by 5 bases, the J end by 4 bases, with 3 bases between. CDR3 size: 12 residues. Germline lookup yields CDR1 SGHTA and CDR2 FQGNSA. Written as DNA, the CDR3 is TGTGCCAGCAGCCCTTATAATTCACCCCTCCACTTT. Translation gives CASSPYNSPLHF.

This clone was found a few times. The genes are TRBV9 and TRBJ2-7; TRBD2 is a possible D gene (6 bases). The CDR3 has 14 residues. Trimming took 0 bases from V and 0 from J, leaving 7 bases between them. The germline V gene encodes CDR1 SGDLS and CDR2 YYNGEE. CDR3 in amino acids: CASSVGTNSYEQYF. In DNA form, the CDR3 reads TGTGCCAGCAGCGTAGGGACTAACTCCTACGAGCAGTACTTC.

V usage is TRBV7-3 and J usage is TRBJ2-7, with D possibly being TRBD2 (6 bases). Germline V gene lookup returns CDR1 SGHTA and CDR2 FQGTGA. This CDR3 spans 15 amino acids. V was trimmed by 2 bases and J by 2 bases, leaving 13 bases between them. DNA for the CDR3: TGTGCCAGCAGCTTATCTGGCGGGGCGACCTACGAGCAGTACTTC. This gives the protein CASSLSGGATYEQYF.

The chain couples TRBV30 to TRBJ1-2; the match to TRBD1 covers 9 bases. Per the germline V gene, CDR1 is GTSNPN and CDR2 is SVGIG (reference sequence). The CDR3 totals 13 residues. Germline trimming cut 2 bases from V and 8 bases from J; bases unmatched to any gene: 6. CDR3 coding DNA: TGTGCCTGGAGTTTGGACAGGGGCGGCGGCTACACCTTC. This sequence encodes CAWSLDRGGGYTF.

CDR3 sequence reads: CASSLVGGGSDTQYF. The CDR3 DNA reads as TGTGCCAGCAGCTTAGTAGGCGGGGGAAGTGATACGCAGTATTTT. The rearrangement joins TRBV7-2 to TRBJ2-3; TRBD2 agrees at 7 bases. Trimming cost V 1 base and J 6 bases; bases outside gene matches: 7. The germline CDR1 and CDR2 sequences are SGHTA and FQGNSA. The CDR3 runs to 15 residues.

The V gene is TRBV18, the J gene TRBJ1-1, with TRBD1 matching 9 bases. Germline trimming cut 3 bases from V and 4 bases from J; bases unmatched to any gene: 3. Germline CDR1 is KGHSH and CDR2 is LQKENI. The CDR3 runs 14 residues. CDR3 amino acids: CASSPGTGITEAFF. The CDR3, as DNA: TGTGCCAGCTCACCGGGGACAGGGATCACTGAAGCTTTCTTT.

CDR3 amino acids: CASSIDGADRLSPLHF. CDR3 DNA sequence: TGTGCCAGTAGTATAGATGGGGCGGACAGACTATCACCCCTCCACTTT. The rearrangement uses TRBV19 and TRBJ1-6; the D gene is possibly TRBD1 (6 bases). V was trimmed by 0 bases and J by 10 bases, leaving 16 bases between them. Germline V lookup: CDR1 LNHDA, CDR2 SQIVND (reference sequence). CDR3 size: 16 residues. Drawing the rest from reference TRBV19 and TRBJ1-6, the complete variable domain is DGGITQSPKYLFRKEGQNVTLSCEQNLNHDAMYWYRQDPGQGLRLIYYSQIVNDFQKGDIAEGYSVSREKKESFPLTVTSAQKNPTAFYLCASSIDGADRLSPLHFGNGTRLTVT.

This clone appeared once. The J gene is TRBJ1-1, the V gene TRBV12-3 or TRBV12-4; tentatively, D is TRBD1 (5 bases). This CDR3 is built from 12 residues. This CDR3 reads CVSRGRDTEAFF. The CDR3 DNA sequence: TGTGTCTCACGGGGGAGGGACACTGAAGCTTTCTTT.

This clone was counted only a few times. The rearrangement joins TRBV12-5 to TRBJ1-1; D may be TRBD1 (6 bases). Trimming removed 4 bases from V and 0 bases from J, with 12 bases in between. The CDR3 consists of 15 residues. Germline CDR1 and CDR2: LGHNT and FRNRAP. CDR3 nucleotide sequence: TGTGCTAGTGGTTCGCCCCAGGGGATGAACACTGAAGCTTTCTTT. Amino acid sequence: CASGSPQGMNTEAFF.

V is TRBV7-6 and J is TRBJ2-7; 9 bases are a match to TRBD1. Unmatched junction bases numbered 10, after V lost 5 bases and J lost 5 bases. This CDR3 comprises 15 residues. The V gene's germline CDR1 is SGHVS and CDR2 FNYEAQ. In nucleotides, the CDR3 is TGTGCCAGCAGCCCACGACCAAGGACAGGGGACGAGCAGTACTTC. Translating it yields CASSPRPRTGDEQYF.

The chain couples TRBV5-5 to TRBJ1-1, with D perhaps matching TRBD1 (5 bases). Germline CDR1 and CDR2: SGHKS and YYEKEE (reference sequence). V was pared by 3 bases and J by 1 base, with 13 bases between. The CDR3 has 15 residues. The DNA of the CDR3 is TGTGCCAGCAGCTGGCGGGGCACAGGGAACACTGAAGCTTTCTTT. Protein: CASSWRGTGNTEAFF.

The chain combines TRBV7-2 with TRBJ1-2; 8 bases map to TRBD1. CDR3 length equals 15 residues. Germline CDR1 SGHTA, CDR2 FQGNSA. With V trimmed by 5 bases and J by 4 bases, 9 bases remained unmatched. CDR3 sequence: CASSTRTGSGYGYTF. DNA of the CDR3: TGTGCCAGCAGCACTCGGACAGGGTCGGGCTATGGCTACACCTTC.

V and J are TRBV2 and TRBJ2-2; TRBD2 aligns across 8 bases. Germline V lookup: CDR1 SNHLY, CDR2 FYNNEI. After removal of 9 bases from V and 4 bases from J, the junction contained 10 bases not matched to a gene. The CDR3 is made up of 15 amino acids. The CDR3 here is CARARTGGSTGELFF. CDR3 in DNA: TGTGCCAGAGCTAGGACGGGAGGGTCCACCGGGGAGCTGTTTTTT.

The chain couples TRBV10-3 to TRBJ2-7, with 10 nucleotides matching TRBD1. The germline gives CDR1 ENHRY, CDR2 SYGVKD. The V segment lost 10 bases and the J segment 0 bases; nucleotides outside the gene matches: 12. The CDR3 extends over 16 amino acids. DNA of the CDR3: TGTGCCACCCTGGACAGGGGGTTTACGAGCTCCTACGAGCAGTACTTC. Translating gives CATLDRGFTSSYEQYF.

The chain is built from TRBV2 and TRBJ1-5; D gene ambiguous. The germline gives CDR1 SNHLY, CDR2 FYNNEI. CDR3 size: 14 residues. Between the trimmed V and J ends, which lost 6 bases and 4 bases, there was a span of 13 bases. CDR3 nucleotides: TGTGCCAGCAGGGAGGACCTTTGGAATCAGCCCCAGCATTTT. This sequence encodes CASREDLWNQPQHF.

The rearrangement links TRBV3-1 (or the pseudogene TRBV3-2) to TRBJ2-5; D not certain. V was cut by 2 bases and J by 7 bases, with 5 bases left in between. The CDR3 is 11 amino acids. The germline V gene encodes CDR1 LGHDT and CDR2 YNNKEL (reference sequence). The CDR3 coding sequence is TGTGCCAGCAGCCAACCGGGGACCCAGTACTTC. Amino acid sequence: CASSQPGTQYF.

This clone occurred once. The V gene is TRBV5-6, the J gene TRBJ2-7; D possibly corresponds to TRBD1 (5 bases). Trimming removed 4 bases from V and 2 bases from J, with 10 bases in between. The CDR3 consists of 13 residues. The germline gives CDR1 SGHDT, CDR2 YYEEEE. The CDR3 coding sequence is TGTGCCAGCAGCCGTACAGGAGCCTACGAGCAGTACTTC. Protein sequence: CASSRTGAYEQYF.

This clone was seen only once. The chain links TRBV7-3 to TRBJ2-2, with D maybe TRBD2 (5 bases). The CDR3 consists of 16 residues. Germline V gives CDR1 SGHTA, CDR2 FQGTGA. V lost 5 bases to trimming and J lost 4 bases, with 17 bases between them. The CDR3 sequence: CASSPLTTGSTGELFF. For the CDR3, the DNA is TGTGCCAGCAGCCCCTTAACGACGGGGAGCACCGGGGAGCTGTTTTTT.

The chain recombines TRBV2 with TRBJ1-5; 8 bases align to TRBD1. Losses at the gene ends were 11 bases for V and 2 bases for J; bases not matched to a gene: 14. This CDR3 has 16 amino acids. Germline assignment: CDR1 SNHLY and CDR2 FYNNEI. The chain's CDR3 is CAGSGDRLIRNQPQHF. The CDR3 nucleotides are TGTGCCGGAAGCGGGGACAGGCTCATCCGCAATCAGCCCCAGCATTTT.

This rearrangement joins TRBV9 to TRBJ1-6; TRBD1 agrees at 7 bases. This CDR3 has 14 residues. CDR1 is SGDLS, CDR2 YYNGEE, per germline. J was trimmed by 9 bases and V by 0 bases; bases with no gene match: 3. The CDR3 is CASSVDRGSSPLHF. CDR3 nucleotide sequence: TGTGCCAGCAGCGTAGACAGGGGCAGTTCACCCCTCCACTTT.

In this sample, this clone turned up once. V usage is TRBV4-2 and J usage is TRBJ2-1; 8 bases agree with TRBD2. Germline V gene data show CDR1 as LGHNA and CDR2 as YNFKEQ. The J segment lost 9 bases and the V segment lost 10 bases, leaving 8 bases of the junction unmatched. The CDR3 contains 12 residues. The chain's CDR3 is CATRTSFAEQFF. The CDR3 DNA reads TGTGCCACCCGGACTAGCTTCGCTGAGCAGTTCTTC.

As regards this clone: The junction and the germline gene differ at one end; a read error may be behind it. CDR3 sequence: CASSLGSLATQETQYF. CDR3 nucleotide sequence: TGTGCTAGCAGCTTAGGGTCACTAGCGACCCAAGAGACCCAGTACTTC. The chain carries TRBV7-7 and TRBJ2-5, with 7 bases lining up with TRBD2. This CDR3 is 16 amino acids long. The V gene's germline CDR1 is SSHAT and CDR2 FNYEAQ (reference sequence).

The rearrangement links TRBV28 to TRBJ1-6, with D tentatively TRBD1 (6 bases). Trimming stripped 5 bases from V and 7 bases from J, with 15 bases between. CDR3 length: 15 residues. Germline V gene data show CDR1 as MDHEN and CDR2 as SYDVKM. The CDR3 nucleotides are TGTGCCAGCAGTACACAACAGGGTGCCAATTCACCCCTCCACTTT. Its protein product is CASSTQQGANSPLHF.